This T cell receptor beta chain was sequenced in a study of response to subunit inactivated influenza vaccine. Study findings and constraints: That few new T cells are recruited by each seasonal influenza vaccination was the authors' suggestion.

CDR1 and CDR2 from the germline V gene are MGHRA and YSYEKL. The CDR3 length is 16 residues. V gave up 6 bases and J gave up 4 bases, with 18 bases separating them. MiXCR, applied by TCRdb to the RT-PCR reads, yields one record per CDR3 protein. The sample lists 500,000 or so distinct CDR3 sequences, roughly 9.8% occurring once. This clonotype was picked up a small number of times. The antigen remains undetermined. This sample comprised PBMCs from blood, obtained 40 to 50 days after vaccination. The sequence derives from a middle-aged man who received an inactivated influenza vaccine. The chain is built from TRBV4-1 and TRBJ2-2; perhaps D is TRBD1 or TRBD2 (5 bases each). CDR3: CASRKELARGTGELFF. The CDR3 DNA follows: TGCGCCAGCAGAAAAGAGTTGGCGAGGGGCACCGGGGAGCTGTTTTTT.